This TCR beta chain came from a study of T-cell reconstitution after alpha-beta-depleted transplantation in children. Study results and limitations: Reported findings indicate that, about two months after transplant, alpha-beta T cells came from several hundred expanded clones, which were derived from non-depleted graft cells. Among T cells one year after transplant, newly produced cells accounted for most counts and diversity.

This clonotype has ten or more counts. The target antigen is unknown. Unique molecular identifiers were incorporated into the prepared TCRbeta library. TCRdb used MiXCR to reprocess the PCR reads, holding one entry per CDR3 protein. The sample has fewer than 1 million distinct CDR3 sequences; less than 20% are singletons. The CDR3 length is 14 residues. With V trimmed by 4 bases and J by 3 bases, 5 bases remained unmatched. Specimen: PBMCs, mostly from graft donor cells, collected 360 days after TCRalphabeta/CD19-depleted stem cell transplant. The chain employs TRBV12-3 or TRBV12-4 and TRBJ2-7, with 8 bases lining up with TRBD1. The sequence was obtained from a male patient between 10 and 17 years old who had a stem cell transplant for acute lymphoblastic leukemia, so the T cells may come from the graft donor. CDR3 bases: TGTGCCAGCAGTTCAACAGGGGGAAACTACGAGCAGTACTTC. Amino acid sequence: CASSSTGGNYEQYF.